The 26 T cell receptor beta chains given below trace back to one sample, sequenced in a study of CD8 T cells in ankylosing spondylitis. General observations from the study: For ankylosing spondylitis blood, a TCR beta motif of seven to nine highly homologous variants appeared characteristic.

No antigen is known for these receptors. A single record per CDR3 protein comes from TCRdb applying MiXCR to the 5' RACE reads. The data contain hundreds of thousands of distinct CDR3 sequences, 10% to 15% of them singletons. The specimen sequenced was blood, either unsorted or a sorted T cell fraction (not recorded which). The receptor set was obtained from a male donor with ankylosing spondylitis.

The chain recombines TRBV7-2 with TRBJ1-2, with a tentative D call TRBD1 (6 bases). CDR3 length: 15 residues. The V end was cut by 1 base, the J end by 1 base, with 10 bases between. The germline V gene has CDR1 SGHTA and CDR2 FQGNSA. This CDR3 is CASSLEGQSNYGYTF. The CDR3 DNA is TGTGCCAGCAGCTTAGAAGGACAGAGTAACTATGGCTACACCTTC.

The J gene is TRBJ1-1, the V gene TRBV4-2; D unclear. Germline V gene lookup returns CDR1 LGHNA and CDR2 YNFKEQ. The CDR3 has 15 amino acids. The ends were cut back, 6 bases at V and 3 bases at J, with 17 bases in the middle. This chain's CDR3 is CASRLTESPYTEAFF. CDR3 nucleotides: TGTGCCAGCAGGCTCACAGAATCACCCTACACTGAAGCTTTCTTT.

This clonotype was picked up many times. A read error is possible here, since a much larger clone lies one base away. V usage is TRBV4-3 and J usage is TRBJ2-7; 9 bases are shared with TRBD1. V shed 4 bases, J shed 0 bases, and the junction held 4 bases outside the gene matches. This CDR3 is 15 amino acids long. Germline V gene data show CDR1 as LGHNA and CDR2 as YSLEER. The CDR3 sequence is CASSRDRGSSYEQYF. The DNA for the CDR3 is TGCGCCAGCAGCCGAGACAGGGGGAGCTCCTACGAGCAGTACTTC.

The table lists this clonotype with a few counts. This sequence joins TRBV3-1 and TRBJ2-1; maybe TRBD2 (6 bases). Trimming pared 1 base from V and 14 bases from J, leaving 12 bases between. The CDR3 extends over 12 amino acids. From germline, CDR1 is LGHDT and CDR2 YNNKEL (reference sequence). CDR3 coding DNA: TGTGCCAGCAGCCAAGGCCAGGGCGGGGAGTTCTTC. Protein sequence: CASSQGQGGEFF.

This clonotype occurred a few times. The chain carries TRBV4-3 and TRBJ2-2; D might be TRBD2 (5 bases). CDR3 length equals 19 residues. Germline V gene data show CDR1 as LGHNA and CDR2 as YSLEER. Trimming cost V 0 bases and J 5 bases, with 22 bases left between them. For the CDR3, the DNA is TGCGCCAGCAGCCAAGATCCTTTCCGAGACCATCGGAGGACCGGGGAGCTGTTTTTT. Translated: CASSQDPFRDHRRTGELFF.

In this sample, this clonotype turned up many times. V is TRBV11-2 and J is TRBJ2-1; D may be TRBD2 (6 bases). The CDR3 length is 14 residues. From germline, CDR1 is SGHAT and CDR2 FQNNGV. Trimming shortened V by 4 bases and J by 9 bases, and 16 bases separated the two germline ends. The CDR3 DNA is TGTGCCAGCAGCTCCGGGACTCCAGGAGGTGAGCAGTTCTTC. This gives the protein CASSSGTPGGEQFF.

This chain links TRBV12-3 or TRBV12-4 with TRBJ1-2; 8 nucleotides align to TRBD1. Losses at the gene ends were 8 bases for V and 4 bases for J; bases not matched to a gene: 6. This CDR3 spans 13 amino acids. CDR3 DNA sequence: TGTGCCAGCCGAGGACAGGGTGGCTATGGCTACACCTTC. Translated, it gives CASRGQGGYGYTF.

This clonotype appeared many times. V is TRBV12-3 or TRBV12-4 and J is TRBJ1-5; TRBD1 matches 7 bases. V gave up 0 bases and J gave up 1 base; unmatched junction bases: 0. This CDR3 has 15 amino acids. CDR3 coding DNA: TGTGCCAGCAGTTTAGCACAGGGGAGCAATCAGCCCCAGCATTTT. It encodes CASSLAQGSNQPQHF.

There are many counts of this clonotype. The chain uses TRBV5-1 and TRBJ1-1; D is perhaps TRBD1 (6 bases). This CDR3 spans 14 amino acids. Trimming left V 2 bases short and J 1 base short, with 9 bases between. CDR1 and CDR2 (germline): SGHRS, YFSETQ. This CDR3 reads CASSFGTPNTEAFF. CDR3 DNA sequence: TGCGCCAGCAGCTTCGGGACACCGAACACTGAAGCTTTCTTT.

This clonotype was seen repeatedly, ten times or more. This rearrangement joins TRBV7-8 to TRBJ2-7; TRBD2 matches 15 bases. This CDR3 has 17 residues. Germline assignment: CDR1 SGHVS and CDR2 FQNEAQ. V shed 5 bases, J shed 2 bases, and the junction held 7 bases outside the gene matches. CDR3 loop: CASSPRTSGRVPYEQYF. The CDR3 region has the DNA TGTGCCAGCAGCCCCCGGACTAGCGGGAGGGTTCCCTACGAGCAGTACTTC.

This chain uses TRBV20-1 with TRBJ2-1; D is possibly TRBD2 (5 bases). The V gene's germline CDR1 is DFQATT and CDR2 SNEGSKA (reference sequence). V was clipped by 1 base and J by 3 bases, with 13 bases between them. This CDR3 has 15 residues. The CDR3 sequence: CSARALSDYYNEQFF. CDR3 in DNA: TGCAGTGCTAGAGCCCTCTCCGACTACTACAATGAGCAGTTCTTC.

The table lists this clonotype with a few counts. V and J are TRBV20-1 and TRBJ2-1, with a tentative D call TRBD2 (6 bases). Trimming removed 4 bases from V and 9 bases from J, with 19 bases in between. Germline-derived CDR1 and CDR2 are DFQATT and SNEGSKA (reference sequence). The CDR3 loop spans 14 amino acids. CDR3 coding DNA: TGCAGTGCTACCCCTGGAGGGCAGCACAGTGAGCAGTTCTTC. It translates to CSATPGGQHSEQFF.

This clonotype came up a few times. The CDR3 nucleotides read TGTGCCAGCATGCGGAACAGGGGGCTCACTCAGCCCCAGCATTTT. Residues: CASMRNRGLTQPQHF. The chain joins TRBV6-1 to TRBJ1-5, with 9 bases matching TRBD1. The junction had 10 bases not matched to a gene; V was cut back by 7 bases and J by 6 bases. The length of the CDR3 is 15 residues. Germline assignment: CDR1 MNHNS and CDR2 SASEGT.

The J gene is TRBJ2-7, the V gene TRBV6-6; TRBD1 might be the D (6 bases). Trimming took 0 bases from V and 5 from J, leaving 8 bases between them. The germline V gene encodes CDR1 MNHNY and CDR2 SVGAGI (reference sequence). This CDR3 is 13 amino acids long. DNA of the CDR3: TGTGCCAGCAGTTACTCATACAGGGACGAGCAGTACTTC. It codes for CASSYSYRDEQYF.

The chain combines TRBV6-1 with TRBJ2-3; 11 bases map to TRBD2. This CDR3 is built from 16 residues. The germline V gene encodes CDR1 MNHNS and CDR2 SASEGT. With 6 bases clipped from V and 4 bases from J, the junction kept 9 bases outside the gene matches. Here the CDR3 DNA reads TGTGCCAGCAGACAACTTTCTAGCGGGGGGTCAGATACGCAGTATTTT. It encodes CASRQLSSGGSDTQYF.

This clonotype has only a few counts. The chain joins TRBV5-4 to TRBJ2-3, with D possibly matching TRBD2 (6 bases). The CDR3 runs 15 residues. Germline V gene sequence: CDR1 SGHNT, CDR2 YYREEE (reference sequence). V lost 0 bases, J lost 2 bases, and 10 bases lay in between. The CDR3 loop is CASSLVLADTDTQYF. In DNA form, the CDR3 reads TGTGCCAGCAGCTTGGTGTTAGCGGACACAGATACGCAGTATTTT.

This clonotype was counted many times. The chain has TRBV20-1 and TRBJ2-3; tentatively, D is TRBD2 (7 bases). Germline-derived CDR1 and CDR2 are DFQATT and SNEGSKA (reference sequence). The CDR3 has 14 residues. Between the trimmed V and J ends, which lost 1 base and 6 bases, there was a span of 14 bases. This CDR3 reads CSARGGGPPDTQYF. For the CDR3, the DNA is TGCAGTGCTAGAGGGGGGGGGCCCCCCGATACGCAGTATTTT.

The chain is built from TRBV7-2 and TRBJ2-7, with a possible D match to TRBD1 (6 bases). This CDR3 has 14 residues. Trimming took 1 base from V and 11 from J, leaving 18 bases between them. Germline V gene sequence: CDR1 SGHTA, CDR2 FQGNSA. The CDR3 region has the DNA TGTGCCAGCAGCTTAGATCGGGCAGGGGCGGTTGAGTACTTC. This translates into CASSLDRAGAVEYF.

The chain links TRBV20-1 to TRBJ2-7, with TRBD2 as a possible D gene (5 bases). The V gene's germline CDR1 is DFQATT and CDR2 SNEGSKA (reference sequence). The CDR3 has 13 residues. Trimming took off 2 bases at V and 7 bases at J, with 15 bases between the two ends. The CDR3 is CSARSSRVREQYF. CDR3 DNA sequence: TGCAGTGCTAGATCCTCGAGGGTAAGGGAGCAGTACTTC.

There are a few counts of this clonotype. The rearrangement uses TRBV4-2 and TRBJ2-7, with 10 bases that match TRBD2. J was trimmed by 2 bases and V by 1 base; bases with no gene match: 5. The CDR3 loop spans 16 amino acids. Germline CDR1 is LGHNA and CDR2 is YNFKEQ. The DNA of the CDR3 is TGTGCCAGCAGCCAAGGGAGAAGCGGGAGGGCCTACGAGCAGTACTTC. Encoded protein: CASSQGRSGRAYEQYF.

Concerning this clonotype: A clone one base away is much larger, so this may be a read error. The rearrangement links TRBV20-1 to TRBJ2-7; 13 bases are shared with TRBD2. The CDR3 spans 16 residues. In germline, CDR1 is DFQATT, CDR2 SNEGSKA (reference sequence). The chain's CDR3 is CCAREATSGRPHEQYF. CDR3 DNA: TGCTGTGCTAGAGAGGCGACTAGCGGGAGGCCCCACGAGCAGTACTTC.

CDR3 in amino acids: CASRTGADTDTQYF. CDR3 DNA: TGCGCCAGCCGGACAGGAGCCGACACAGATACGCAGTATTTT. This sequence joins TRBV5-1 and TRBJ2-3; 7 bases are a match to TRBD1. CDR1 SGHRS and CDR2 YFSETQ come from the germline V gene. There are 14 residues in the CDR3. Losses at the gene ends were 7 bases for V and 2 bases for J; bases not matched to a gene: 7.

This clonotype has only a few counts. The chain employs TRBV20-1 and TRBJ2-7, with D possibly TRBD1 on 5 matching bases. The germline V gene has CDR1 DFQATT and CDR2 SNEGSKA (reference sequence). The CDR3 loop spans 13 amino acids. Between the trimmed V and J ends, which lost 1 base and 1 base, there was a span of 8 bases. CDR3 nucleotides: TGCAGTGCTAGAGCAGGGCATTCCTACGAGCAGTACTTC. Its translation is CSARAGHSYEQYF.

The chain has TRBV7-2 and TRBJ1-6; no clear D gene. CDR1 SGHTA and CDR2 FQGNSA come from the germline V gene. V lost 6 bases and J lost 10, with 19 bases in between. The CDR3 extends over 15 amino acids. CDR3 coding DNA: TGTGCCAGCAGTGGGTCGTCGACGGTCGGCTCACCCCTCCACTTT. Translated, it gives CASSGSSTVGSPLHF. Together with reference TRBV7-2 and TRBJ1-6, the CDR3 gives the full variable domain: GAGVSQSPSNKVTEKGKDVELRCDPISGHTALYWYRQSLGQGLEFLIYFQGNSAPDKSGLPSDRFSAERTGGSVSTLTIQRTQQEDSAVYLCASSGSSTVGSPLHFGNGTRLTVT.

There are a few counts of this clonotype. CDR3 coding DNA: TGTGCCAGCAGTCGTCCCACTGAAGCTTTCTTT. Translation: CASSRPTEAFF. The chain has TRBV28 and TRBJ1-1; D call uncertain. CDR3 size: 11 residues. V lost 5 bases, J lost 4 bases, and 5 bases lay in between. Germline assignment: CDR1 MDHEN and CDR2 SYDVKM.

The chain employs TRBV28 and TRBJ1-5; TRBD1 is a possible D gene (5 bases). V lost 7 bases to trimming and J lost 1 base, with 14 bases between them. CDR3 length: 15 residues. Germline values: CDR1 MDHEN, CDR2 SYDVKM. The CDR3 sequence is CASTRSGASNQPQHF. The CDR3 nucleotides read TGTGCCAGCACCCGCAGCGGGGCGAGCAATCAGCCCCAGCATTTT. Based on the CDR3 plus reference TRBV28 and TRBJ1-5, the full variable domain is DVKVTQSSRYLVKRTGEKVFLECVQDMDHENMFWYRQDPGLGLRLIYFSYDVKMKEKGDIPEGYSVSREKKERFSLILESASTNQTSMYLCASTRSGASNQPQHFGDGTRLSIL.